The TCR beta chain under discussion was sequenced for a study of T cells in Graves' hyperthyroidism and ophthalmopathy. This clonotype was seen many times. This CDR3 spans 12 amino acids. CDR1 and CDR2 (germline): ENHRY, SYGVKD. V was trimmed by 3 bases and J by 6 bases, leaving 8 bases between them. Before ophthalmopathy appeared, progressors gave blood at initial hyperthyroidism diagnosis. Amplification of TCR beta CDR3 regions used RNA as the template. HTBI primers were the set used in a first-round RT-PCR of the TCR CDR3. TCRdb ran MiXCR on the multiplex PCR reads and lists one entry per CDR3 protein. Among fewer than 300,000 distinct CDR3 sequences listed, approximately 26% were seen once.

The V gene is TRBV10-3, the J gene TRBJ1-1; no clear D. Sequenced sample: blood. The receptor was isolated from a man in his forties with Graves' hyperthyroidism that later progressed to Graves' ophthalmopathy. The CDR3 sequence: CAISESRAEAFF. As DNA, the CDR3 is TGTGCCATCAGTGAATCTCGGGCTGAAGCTTTCTTT.